These 5 T cell receptor beta chains originate from one sample sequenced in a study of blood T cell dynamics during melanoma immunotherapy. TCRdb's table, derived via immunoSEQ multiplex PCR, lists solely in-frame clones and lacks some. The table has about 6,300 clones, about 90% seen once. The time point is: pre-treatment baseline. The sample here was cell-free DNA from blood, taken from a patient treated with checkpoint blockade. These receptors were taken from a human donor with melanoma.

The gene calls are TRBV19 and TRBJ2-7; no definite D call. The CDR3 loop spans 14 amino acids. Trimming cost V 3 bases and J 3 bases, with 12 bases left between them. Germline CDR1 is LNHDA and CDR2 is SQIVND (reference sequence). The CDR3 protein is CASSISTASYEQYF. CDR3 coding DNA: TGTGCCAGTAGTATCTCGACGGCTAGCTACGAGCAGTACTTC.

The chain joins TRBV4-3 to TRBJ2-7; 12 positions agree with TRBD2. J was trimmed by 6 bases and V by 0 bases; bases with no gene match: 3. The CDR3 is made up of 15 amino acids. CDR1 and CDR2 from the germline V gene are LGHNA and YSLEER. CDR3 bases: TGCGCCAGCAGCCAAGATGCTAGCGGGAGGGGCGAGCAGTACTTC. Its translation is CASSQDASGRGEQYF.

The V call is TRBV5-4, the J call TRBJ1-2; maybe TRBD1 (5 bases). The V end lost 0 bases, the J end lost 3 bases, and 18 bases lay between the germline ends. The CDR3 is made up of 17 amino acids. Germline CDR1 and CDR2: SGHNT and YYREEE (reference sequence). The chain's CDR3 is CASSLDTLRGVDYGYTF. CDR3 bases: TGTGCCAGCAGCTTGGACACCCTAAGGGGTGTTGACTATGGCTACACCTTC.

This clone showed up just once. This sequence joins TRBV6-5 and TRBJ2-5, with a possible D match to TRBD1 (6 bases). Trimming stripped 8 bases from V and 5 bases from J, with 15 bases between. Germline V gives CDR1 MNHEY, CDR2 SVGAGI. This CDR3 comprises 13 residues. In DNA form, the CDR3 reads TGTGCCAGCGGGGCAGGGGTTAGTGAGACCCAGTACTTC. It encodes CASGAGVSETQYF.

The CDR3 sequence: CASSQGSDTPYEQYF. CDR3 in DNA: TGCGCCAGCAGCCAAGGATCGGACACTCCCTACGAGCAGTACTTC. The rearrangement links TRBV4-1 to TRBJ2-7, with D possibly TRBD1 on 5 matching bases. The CDR3 runs 15 residues. Germline CDR1 and CDR2: MGHRA and YSYEKL. V was cut by 1 base and J by 2 bases, with 12 bases left in between.